The next 8 T cell receptor beta chains were all read from a single sample in a study of OX40 agonist ivuxolimab in advanced cancers. Produced via immunoSEQ multiplex PCR; TCRdb's table is partial and in-frame only. Of about 94,000 clones in the sample, around 91% were seen once. The source material was CD4+ or CD8+ T cells sorted from blood, sampled in a trial of the OX40 agonist ivuxolimab. These receptors originate from an adult with an advanced solid tumor such as melanoma, head and neck, liver or kidney cancer.

CDR3: CSVEDPKGRDEQYF. CDR3 DNA: TGCAGCGTTGAAGATCCTAAGGGACGGGACGAGCAGTACTTC. V gene TRBV29-1 combines with J gene TRBJ2-7; either TRBD1 or TRBD2 may fit D (5 bases each). The CDR3 length is 14 residues. V was shortened by 0 bases and J by 5 bases, with 14 bases between the two germline ends. The germline gives CDR1 SQVTM, CDR2 ANQGSEA.

The chain employs TRBV9 and TRBJ1-5; D remains unclear. Germline V lookup: CDR1 SGDLS, CDR2 YYNGEE. The V and J ends lost 0 bases and 4 bases respectively, with 17 bases between them. The CDR3 length is 17 residues. Here the CDR3 reads CASSVGNKGVVNQPQHF. In DNA, the CDR3 is TGTGCCAGCAGCGTAGGGAATAAGGGAGTAGTAAATCAGCCCCAGCATTTT.

J is TRBJ2-3 and V is TRBV4-3, with TRBD2 matching 9 bases. Unmatched junction bases numbered 4, after V lost 0 bases and J lost 3 bases. The CDR3 is made up of 16 amino acids. Germline V gene sequence: CDR1 LGHNA, CDR2 YSLEER. The CDR3 DNA is TGCGCCAGCAGCCAAGACTGGGCGGGAGGGACAGATACGCAGTATTTT. Translation gives CASSQDWAGGTDTQYF.

The rearrangement joins TRBV7-9 to TRBJ2-1, with D perhaps assigned TRBD1 or TRBD2 (5 bases each). This CDR3 is built from 15 residues. The V gene lost 5 bases and the J gene lost 3 bases, with 14 bases spanning the gap. Germline V gives CDR1 SEHNR, CDR2 FQNEAQ (reference sequence). The CDR3: CASSPGPGSYNEQFF. Written as DNA, the CDR3 is TGTGCCAGCAGCCCAGGGCCGGGGAGCTACAATGAGCAGTTCTTC. The whole variable domain, remainder taken from reference TRBV7-9 and TRBJ2-1, is DTGVSQNPRHKITKRGQNVTFRCDPISEHNRLYWYRQTLGQGPEFLTYFQNEAQLEKSRLLSDRFSAERPKGSFSTLEIQRTEQGDSAMYLCASSPGPGSYNEQFFGPGTRLTVL.

The J gene is TRBJ1-1, the V gene TRBV5-6; D is unclear. The germline V gene encodes CDR1 SGHDT and CDR2 YYEEEE. V was shortened by 5 bases and J by 3 bases, with 14 bases between the two germline ends. The CDR3 is made up of 14 amino acids. This chain's CDR3 is CASSPIGPYTEAFF. CDR3 bases: TGTGCCAGCAGTCCCATAGGACCTTACACTGAAGCTTTCTTT.

The rearrangement uses TRBV7-8 and TRBJ2-3; unclear D gene. The germline CDR1 and CDR2 sequences are SGHVS and FQNEAQ. There are 14 residues in the CDR3. V shed 7 bases and J shed 4 bases, with 15 bases lying between them. The CDR3 DNA follows: TGTGCCAGCACACCTACCCCACCACCAGATACGCAGTATTTT. It specifies CASTPTPPPDTQYF.

The V gene is TRBV7-3, the J gene TRBJ2-3; D call uncertain. The CDR3 is 12 amino acids. V lost 5 bases to trimming and J lost 4 bases, with 7 bases between them. Looked up from germline, CDR1 is SGHTA and CDR2 is FQGTGA. The DNA for the CDR3 is TGTGCCAGCAGCCATGGCTCAGATACGCAGTATTTT. Translation: CASSHGSDTQYF.

This clone has just a few counts. The chain uses TRBV28 and TRBJ1-2; 7 nucleotides align to TRBD1. This CDR3 is built from 15 residues. Germline assignment: CDR1 MDHEN and CDR2 SYDVKM. J lost 1 base, V lost 7 bases, and 9 bases had no gene match. The CDR3 reads CASNPGRGLNYGYTF. In DNA form, the CDR3 reads TGTGCCAGCAACCCGGGGAGGGGGCTTAACTATGGCTACACCTTC.